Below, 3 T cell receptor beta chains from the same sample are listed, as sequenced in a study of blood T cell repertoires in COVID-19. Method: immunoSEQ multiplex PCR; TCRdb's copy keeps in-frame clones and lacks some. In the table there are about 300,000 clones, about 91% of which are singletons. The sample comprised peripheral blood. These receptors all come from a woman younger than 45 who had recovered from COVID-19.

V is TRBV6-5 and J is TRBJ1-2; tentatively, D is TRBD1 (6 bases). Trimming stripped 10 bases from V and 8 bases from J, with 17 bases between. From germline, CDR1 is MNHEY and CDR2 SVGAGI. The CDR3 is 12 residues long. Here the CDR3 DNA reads TGTGCCAACTTCAGGGAGGGGGTGGGCTACACCTTC. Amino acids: CANFREGVGYTF.

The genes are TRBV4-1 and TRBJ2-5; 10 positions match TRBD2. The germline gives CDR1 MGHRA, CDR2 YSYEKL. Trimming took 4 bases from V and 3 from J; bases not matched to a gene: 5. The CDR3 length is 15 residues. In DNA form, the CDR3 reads TGCGCCAGCAGCCCCCGAGCGGGGGGGAAAGAGACCCAGTACTTC. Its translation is CASSPRAGGKETQYF.

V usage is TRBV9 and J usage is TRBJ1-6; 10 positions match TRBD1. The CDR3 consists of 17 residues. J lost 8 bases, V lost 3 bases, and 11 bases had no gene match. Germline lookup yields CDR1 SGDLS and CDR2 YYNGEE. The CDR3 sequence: CASSAGPGQGDYSPLHF. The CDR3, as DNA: TGTGCCAGCAGCGCGGGACCCGGACAGGGGGACTATTCACCCCTCCACTTT.